This T cell receptor (beta chain) was sequenced for a study of cytomegalovirus exposure and HLA in healthy donors. Among the donors, all were healthy bone marrow donors. Notes on this clone: Its antigen is not known. Other nucleotide sequences from this sample produce the same CDR3.

The CDR3 spans 14 residues. The V gene's germline CDR1 is SGHRS and CDR2 YFSETQ. V was cut by 4 bases and J by 0 bases, with 11 bases left in between. Whole-study results and caveats: For most TCR beta V segments, an earlier analysis put the productive rate at about 87% or about 30% of the time.

In the PCR, 60 Vbeta and 13 Jbeta primers were used. Clones were read by immunoSEQ multiplex PCR, and TCRdb kept only the in-frame ones, dropping some. The data show about 120,000 clones, 80% to 85% seen once. The chain couples TRBV5-1 to TRBJ2-7, with D hard to call. The sample consisted of PBMCs. This receptor was taken from a woman in her twenties or thirties in good health and CMV-seronegative. The CDR3 sequence is CASSLQTSSYEQYF. The CDR3 bases are TGCGCCAGCAGCCTCCAGACAAGCTCCTACGAGCAGTACTTC.